This T cell receptor beta chain was recovered during a study of PD-L1 blockade in urothelial cancer (dated by TCRdb to about 2017). Study-level background: Therapy was started around 2014 for all patients, and atezolizumab 1,200 mg was administered intravenously every 3 weeks. About nine tenths of the roughly 30 patients were males with bladder-origin urothelial cancer, and about 60% of the roughly 29 reported a prior smoking history. Patients had an ECOG performance status of 0 or 1 and had received between 0 and 3 prior chemotherapy regimens. Blood samples were analyzed at two time points: 3 weeks after treatment start (second dose) and 6 weeks after treatment start. A median of about 140,000 T cells and some 82,000 unique TCRs was obtained from blood samples, and a median clonality of around 0.08 was observed. An exploratory multi-omic analysis was conducted of the somatic, immune and clinical correlates of response to PD-L1 blockade with atezolizumab in urothelial cancer. Pretreatment tumor samples and matched peripheral blood, collected serially before and after atezolizumab treatment, underwent TCR sequencing. Progression-free survival longer than 6 months counted as durable clinical benefit, and TCR features were additionally tested against both progression-free and overall survival. In the same patients, whole exome sequencing and RNA sequencing of pretreatment tumors were performed in addition to TCR sequencing. About 10 patients achieved durable clinical benefit and approximately 20 did not. Twenty-nine patients had pretreatment blood TCR-seq, around 24 had at least one posttreatment blood collection, and around 24 had tumor TCR-seq.

Each PCR received spiked-in synthetic TCR analog templates so that absolute template abundance could be estimated from read counts. The immunoSEQ assay was used to amplify TCRbeta CDR3 regions from genomic DNA with bias-controlled V and J gene primers. Rearranged TCRbeta segments were sequenced at approximately 20X coverage. Per the source publication's procedure: Clustering was used to correct sequencing errors, and CDR3s were annotated against IMGT so that V, D and J genes could be assigned. Downstream analyses used only productive TCRbeta rearrangements, leaving out any out-of-frame or stop-codon sequences. Clonality was computed as one minus Shannon entropy normalized by the log of the number of unique productive sequences. Fisher's exact test with Benjamini-Hochberg correction, at a threshold of adjusted p below 0.01, was used to find clones that differed between time points or between blood and tumor. Sourced from immuneACCESS, this table was stored by TCRdb with only in-frame sequences that have V and J called. A share of the clones is absent; for the studies checked, an unresolved V gene accounts for under half, and the remainder has no known explanation. The V and J calls and clone size are taken from that table; D and trimming were inferred from the DNA. The sample table shows 60,000 to 85,000 clones, and about nine tenths are seen once. The ten largest clones capture about 6% of the sample.

The cohort comprised around 30 patients with locally advanced or metastatic urothelial carcinoma treated at Memorial Sloan Kettering on a trial protocol. Peripheral blood mononuclear cells were collected pretreatment and during treatment, at between 1 and 8 total time points per patient. The Qiagen DNeasy Blood extraction kit was used to purify genomic DNA from total PBMCs and tumor samples. Collected pretreatment and during treatment, PBMCs were isolated and stored as previously described. Via the germline V gene, CDR1 is SGHRS and CDR2 YFSETQ. Including cysteine and phenylalanine, the CDR3 has 15 amino acids. CDR3 DNA is the only sequence kept; it has 45 bases, read in frame from the first base. The junction shows trimming of 4 bases on V and 7 bases on J, and the gene matches do not reach 5 bases of it. Comment on this clone: Its antigen specificity is not known. Base qualities are not provided; no much larger clone lies one nucleotide away.

The study at large found these results: Because the sample size was small (n ≈ 27) and many exploratory analyses were performed, the results are intended to be hypothesis-generating. Greater expansion of tumor-associated TCR clones in peripheral blood 3 weeks after the start of treatment was observed in patients with durable benefit (n of about 20, p = 0.022). Improved progression-free and overall survival was associated with having pretreatment peripheral blood TCR clonality below the median.

The source material was PBMCs, sampled around atezolizumab (anti-PD-L1) treatment. This chain joins TRBV5-1 to TRBJ2-2; 12 bases in the middle match TRBD1. The source of this sequence is a woman in her 70s with urothelial cancer. The DNA is TGCGCCAGCAGCATGGGACAGGGGGCGATCGGGGAGCTGTTTTTT. It encodes CASSMGQGAIGELFF.